This T cell receptor beta chain was observed in a study of response to subunit inactivated influenza vaccine. Study-level results: It was the authors' suggestion that each seasonal influenza vaccination recruits few new T cells.

Points on this clonotype: The antigen is not known.

Each CDR3 protein is one row after TCRdb ran MiXCR on the RT-PCR reads. This table holds 300,000 to 350,000 distinct CDR3 sequences, approximately 20% found once. The sequence was obtained from a man aged 50-75 years who received an inactivated influenza vaccine. Sequenced here: PBMCs from blood, sampled roughly 20 months after vaccination.

In DNA form, the CDR3 reads TGTGCCATCAGTGAGTCTGGACAGGGTATCGCGGGGGCCAACGTCCTGACTTTC. It encodes CAISESGQGIAGANVLTF. The rearrangement links TRBV10-3 to TRBJ2-6; TRBD1 matches at 8 bases. With 0 bases clipped from V and 4 bases from J, the junction kept 8 bases outside the gene matches. The CDR3 has 18 amino acids. Looked up from germline, CDR1 is ENHRY and CDR2 is SYGVKD.